The clone carrying this TCR beta chain was seen at least ten times. An end of the junction does not agree with germline; a read error may underlie this. This sample was taken from a study of T cells in Graves' hyperthyroidism and ophthalmopathy. Germline-derived CDR1 and CDR2 are GTSNPN and SVGIG (reference sequence). The CDR3 has 14 residues. Researchers took RNA transcripts and amplified the TCR beta CDR3 regions from them. TCR CDR3 regions were first amplified by RT-PCR with HTBI primers. One entry per CDR3 protein, called by TCRdb with MiXCR from the multiplex PCR reads. This table has fewer than 800,000 distinct CDR3 sequences, roughly 17% appearing once. Graves' hyperthyroidism was deemed stable absent ophthalmopathy progression within 18 months.

Source material: blood. The TCR was taken from a man between 18 and 29 years old with Graves' hyperthyroidism. J is TRBJ2-1 and V is TRBV30; TRBD2 agrees at 7 bases. CDR3 nucleotides: TGTGCCTGGAGTGTAACTAGCGCCTACGATGAGCAGTTCTTC. This sequence encodes CAWSVTSAYDEQFF. Complete variable domain (other parts from reference TRBV30 and TRBJ2-1): SQTIHQWPATLVQPVGSPLSLECTVEGTSNPNLYWYRQAAGRGLQLLFYSVGIGQISSEVPQNLSASRPQDRQFILSSKKLLLSDSGFYLCAWSVTSAYDEQFFGPGTRLTVL.